This T cell receptor beta chain was recovered during a study of tumor-infiltrating lymphocytes in primary liver carcinoma (dated by TCRdb to the late 2010s). In the study overall: Of the five patients (three men and two women, aged 30 to 69 years), four had hepatocellular carcinoma and one had combined HCC and intrahepatic cholangiocarcinoma. The tumors of the five patients were staged as T1-T3 N0M0, with maximum diameters ranging from about 4.2 to 11 cm. Each sample produced about 3.5 to 8 million productive TCRbeta reads, and read depth showed no significant difference between tissue types. Technical replicate repertoires showed high reproducibility, with mean shared-clone rates roughly 0.89 and correlation coefficients above 0.95. For each liver tumor, the study sampled five regions along with adjacent normal tissue and blood, and applied TCRbeta repertoire sequencing, expression microarrays and whole-exome sequencing. A total of approximately 35 specimens from 5 patients underwent TCRbeta repertoire sequencing, comprising around 25 tumor regions, 5 adjacent noncancerous liver tissues and 5 peripheral blood samples. Overall study results and their limits: With just four to six patients in the study, the authors point out that the findings should be validated in a larger study. Because the samples were bulk and unsorted, CD4+ and CD8+ T cell repertoires could not be compared. Compared with blood, tumors had a significantly larger share of the repertoire taken up by the top 250 clones (p = 0.039). Because sequencing covered only the TCR beta chain and unpaired alpha chains were not captured, true repertoire diversity is likely underestimated. Repertoire overlap was higher between tumor regions (mean about 36%) than tumor-adjacent (17%) or tumor-blood (approximately 15%) pairs, consistent with antigen-driven expansion.

With respect to this clonotype: This receptor's antigen is unknown. A read error may be the cause here, since a much bigger clone is one base away.

Using a constant-region primer and ProtoScript II reverse transcriptase, TCRbeta-specific cDNA was reverse-transcribed from 400 to 550 ng total RNA. Three nested multiplex PCR rounds, following a slightly modified ARM-PCR procedure, were used to build the TCRbeta libraries. Sample barcodes and Illumina adapters were added in a final 25-cycle PCR using Deep VentR polymerase. Before sequencing, amplicons of 200-500 bp were gel-purified using a QIAquick gel extraction kit. TCRbeta amplicons were sequenced on an Illumina HiSeq 2500 with 250-bp paired-end reads. As for the authors' bioinformatics: To recover full CDR3 sequences, reads were quality-trimmed using Trimmomatic v0.33 and paired reads were then merged using FLASH v1.2.11. MiGEC v1.2.1b assigned V, D and J germline segments to the rearranged TCRbeta sequences. Clonotype statistics and Shannon-Wiener diversity indices were computed with VDJtools v1.0.0. Except for diversity analysis, only each sample's 250 most abundant clonotypes were used in subsequent analyses to reduce sampling bias. TCRdb's own reprocessing of the public reads used fastp at Q25 and MiXCR and kept productive beta chains. Every entry covers one CDR3 protein and lists the most common genes and DNA from its rows. The authors' filters were not applied to this entry. The sample table records about 96,000 distinct CDR3 sequences; roughly 70% of these occur just once. The ten most abundant clones make up around 30% of the sample.

Without any cell sorting, total RNA and DNA were co-extracted from about 20-30 mg of bulk tissue using the AllPrep DNA/RNA mini kit. Surgical resection was performed in China between 2015 and March 2016 on about five patients with histopathologically diagnosed primary liver carcinoma. Patients had chronic HBV infection and were treatment-naive at sampling. Each fresh piece of tumor and adjacent tissue was cut in two, with one half stored in RNAlater at -80 degrees C and the other half sent for histology. This TCR derives from a man between 40 and 49 years old with primary liver carcinoma and hepatitis B virus infection. Sequencing was performed on tumor-adjacent normal liver tissue.

The CDR3 here reads CASSYDREQEAQYF. The DNA reads TGTGCCAGCAGTTATGACCGGGAACAAGAGGCCCAGTACTTC. The chain links TRBV6-5 with TRBJ2-5; the D segment could be TRBD2, given 5 matching bases. Inclusive of the bounding cysteine and phenylalanine, the CDR3 is 14 residues long. CDR3 DNA only is kept here, 42 bases in frame from base 1. CDR1 and CDR2 are drawn from the germline V gene: MNHEY, SVGAGI.